This T cell receptor (beta chain) was profiled in a study of T cell changes during pregnancy in multiple sclerosis (dated by TCRdb to between 2018 and 2020). Turning to the overall study: In women with multiple sclerosis, the researchers looked at how the T cell repertoire shifted as pregnancy progressed.

V is pruned by 0 bases and J by 2 bases, leaving 9 bases of the junction without a gene match. CDR1 and CDR2 were assigned from the germline V gene as LGHNA and YSLEER. The CDR3 spans 18 residues, from the cysteine through the phenylalanine. The only DNA kept is the CDR3, 54 bases in frame from the first base. Library preparation was by the immunoSEQ multiplex PCR assay. In TCRdb, the immuneACCESS table is reduced to in-frame sequences with V and J assigned. These tables do not hold every clone; where another copy was compared, an unresolved V gene accounts for under half, and the others remain unexplained. Present in this sample are tens of thousands of clones, about 91% of which were seen just once. About 3% of the sample is taken by the ten largest. For this clone: Its antigen is still unknown. It has no much larger one-base neighbor in the sample; base qualities were not kept.

The sequence came from a female donor with multiple sclerosis, enrolled in a pregnancy study. The specimen was CD8+ T cells from peripheral blood mononuclear cells, collected in the second trimester of pregnancy. The chain is made from TRBV4-3 and TRBJ2-3, and 9 bases in between align with TRBD2. The CDR3 region reads CASSQDLRLAVSTDTQYF. The nucleotides are TGCGCCAGCAGCCAAGATTTGAGACTAGCGGTATCCACAGATACGCAGTATTTT.